This T cell receptor beta chain was identified during a study of beta chain features in type 1 diabetes. Study details: All samples combined gave roughly 100 million sorted cells for examination. Study observations and caveats: Moderately but significantly shorter TCRB CDR3s were found in Type 1 diabetes patients in all four CD4+ subsets.

On this clone itself: Its antigen remains unknown.

Investigators reverse transcribed all isolated RNA, so they sequenced expressed TCRB transcripts. The method was immunoSEQ multiplex PCR; TCRdb's version includes in-frame clones alone and lacks a portion of them. The table lists some 350,000 clones, around 10% of them singletons. Sequencing was done on a sample of central memory CD4+ T cells from blood. This TCR was sampled from a man under 40 with type 1 diabetes.

The CDR3 here is CASSSPVMSTDTQYF. The CDR3 nucleotides read TGTGCCAGCAGTTCCCCAGTGATGTCCACAGATACGCAGTATTTT. The chain employs TRBV28 and TRBJ2-3; D is unclear. This CDR3 is 15 amino acids long. V lost 4 bases and J 2 bases, leaving 13 bases between the germline ends. Germline V gene lookup returns CDR1 MDHEN and CDR2 SYDVKM.